The present entry profiles one TCR beta chain with its context. As yet, its antigen is unknown. This specimen belongs to a study of T cell responses to AZD1222 COVID-19 vaccine. The CDR3 extends over 14 amino acids. Trimming removed 2 bases from V and 3 bases from J, with 12 bases in between. Germline V gene data show CDR1 as SGDLS and CDR2 as YYNGEE. Study-level findings and limits: Spike-specific TCR breadth rose after two AZD1222 doses, and depth rose as well. Donors were chiefly white British, with a greater number of females, and clonal diversity was perhaps underestimated. Seropositive AZD1222 recipients at baseline numbered only six or seven.

TCRdb keeps only in-frame clones here, not all; method: immunoSEQ multiplex PCR. The data show 95,000 to 150,000 clones, 75% to 90% seen once. The specimen comprised peripheral blood, sampled on day 0 of AZD1222 vaccination. The chain has TRBV9 and TRBJ2-7; D gene unclear. The sequence was collected from an adult in good health. CDR3 DNA: TGTGCCAGCAGCGTTGCCGCCCAAGGCTACGAGCAGTACTTC. This encodes CASSVAAQGYEQYF. Full variable domain (rest looked up from reference TRBV9 and TRBJ2-7): DSGVTQTPKHLITATGQRVTLRCSPRSGDLSVYWYQQSLDQGLQFLIQYYNGEERAKGNILERFSAQQFPDLHSELNLSSLELGDSALYFCASSVAAQGYEQYFGPGTRLTVT.